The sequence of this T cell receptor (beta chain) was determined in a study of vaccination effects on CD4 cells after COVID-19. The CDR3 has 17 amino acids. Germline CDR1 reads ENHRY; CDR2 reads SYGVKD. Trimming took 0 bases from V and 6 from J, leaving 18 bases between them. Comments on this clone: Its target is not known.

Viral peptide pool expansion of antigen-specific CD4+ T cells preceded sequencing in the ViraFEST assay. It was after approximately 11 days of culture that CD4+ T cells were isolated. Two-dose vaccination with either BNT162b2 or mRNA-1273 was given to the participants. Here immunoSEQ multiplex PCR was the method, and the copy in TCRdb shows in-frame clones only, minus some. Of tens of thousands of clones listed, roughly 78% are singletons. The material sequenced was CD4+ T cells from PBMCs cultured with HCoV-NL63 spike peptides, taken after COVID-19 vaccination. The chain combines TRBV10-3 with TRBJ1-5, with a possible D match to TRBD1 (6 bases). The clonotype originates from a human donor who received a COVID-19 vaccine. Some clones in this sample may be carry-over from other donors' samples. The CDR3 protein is CAISESGPQGKGQPQHF. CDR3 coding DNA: TGTGCCATCAGTGAGTCAGGACCACAGGGAAAGGGTCAGCCCCAGCATTTT.